This TCR beta chain was observed in a study of T cells after yellow fever vaccination. In regard to this clonotype: The antigen is not known.

Points from the study as a whole: At less than 97% for CD4 and approximately 88% for CD8, most primary-vaccination clones showed up again after the booster.

V gave up 1 base and J gave up 5 bases, with 14 bases separating them. The germline V gene encodes CDR1 SGHVS and CDR2 FNYEAQ. The CDR3 is 15 amino acids. TCRdb analysed the 5' RACE reads with MiXCR anew, one entry per CDR3 protein. Of some 340,000 distinct CDR3 sequences in the sample, about 11% were seen once. This clonotype was obtained from a man younger than 30 who received the YFV17D yellow fever vaccine. Sequencing was performed on CD4+ T cells sorted from PBMCs, taken 45 days after the yellow fever booster vaccination. The V gene is TRBV7-6, the J gene TRBJ2-5; maybe TRBD2 (7 bases). This CDR3 reads CASSLDGGLRETQYF. The CDR3 nucleotides are TGTGCCAGCAGCTTAGACGGGGGGCTCAGGGAGACCCAGTACTTC.